This T cell receptor (beta chain) was captured in a study of blood T cell repertoires in COVID-19. Looking at the study overall: Samples representing acute and convalescent COVID-19 were sourced from the United States, Italy and Spain. T cells, B-cell-depleted T cells, or PBMCs provided the cDNA or gDNA that served as material.

Per germline, CDR1 SEHNR and CDR2 FQNEAQ (reference sequence). With V trimmed by 4 bases and J by 4 bases, 19 bases remained unmatched. The CDR3 extends over 19 amino acids. How the authors handled the data: By means of reference gene primer amplification, nucleated cell counts were estimated. The assay was immunoSEQ multiplex PCR, and TCRdb's table has in-frame clones only and misses some. V and J calls and clone size are those listed in that table; D and trimming were worked out from the DNA. The sample contains fewer than 150,000 clones, about 80% of which appear only once. The chain carries TRBV7-9 and TRBJ1-2; 9 positions match TRBD1. This sequence originates from a woman aged 40 to 50 with acute or convalescent COVID-19. The sequenced sample was peripheral blood. CDR3 region: CASSSLWGIVKTGGYGYTF. The CDR3 region has the DNA TGTGCCAGCAGCTCCTTATGGGGGATCGTAAAGACAGGGGGCTATGGCTACACCTTC.